Listed here are 11 T cell receptor beta chains from one sample, sequenced in a study of CD8+CD57+ T cells in acquired aplastic anemia. Genomic DNA provided the template from which TCR beta VDJ and CDR3 profiles were obtained. TCRdb itself ran the reads through MiXCR, one entry per CDR3 protein. The sample has about 220,000 distinct CDR3 sequences, about 37% seen once. Material for sequencing was sorted CD4+, CD8+, or CD8+CD57+ T cells (not recorded which) from PBMCs. The receptors derive from a human donor in good health, serving as a control.

This clonotype was detected only a few times. This chain links TRBV11-2 with TRBJ1-2; D is unresolved. The V gene lost 5 bases and the J gene lost 7 bases, with 20 bases spanning the gap. This CDR3 spans 15 amino acids. The V gene's germline CDR1 is SGHAT and CDR2 FQNNGV. The CDR3, as DNA: TGTGCCAGCAGCGCCCGTAGGGCAGGACCTATTGGCTACACCTTC. The encoded protein is CASSARRAGPIGYTF.

The chain is built from TRBV3-1 and TRBJ2-1; 9 bases align to TRBD1. Germline CDR1 reads LGHDT; CDR2 reads YNNKEL (reference sequence). J lost 6 bases, V lost 1 base, and 4 bases had no gene match. The CDR3 contains 15 residues. Here the CDR3 DNA reads TGTGCCAGCAGCCAAGGTAGGACAGGGGCCAATGAGCAGTTCTTC. As protein: CASSQGRTGANEQFF.

This clonotype was counted at least ten times. This sequence joins TRBV6-4 and TRBJ1-6; TRBD1 is a possible D gene (5 bases). Trimming shortened V by 8 bases and J by 14 bases, and 19 bases separated the two germline ends. This CDR3 region has 13 residues. Germline values: CDR1 MRHNA, CDR2 SNTAGT. The CDR3 reads CASRDLTGGTLHF. CDR3 nucleotide sequence: TGTGCCAGCCGCGACCTGACCGGGGGAACCCTCCACTTT.

As for this clonotype: This may arise from a read error, as a much more abundant clone is one base away. The gene calls are TRBV12-5 and TRBJ1-6; D unclear. This CDR3 has 14 amino acids. CDR1 is LGHNT and CDR2 is FRNRAP in the germline V gene. The V gene lost 5 bases and the J gene lost 5 bases, with 10 bases spanning the gap. The CDR3 DNA reads as TGTGCTAGTGGTCGTGGACGGGATAATTCACCCCTCCACTTT. Amino acids: CASGRGRDNSPLHF.

Ten or more counts support this clonotype. V is TRBV5-6 and J is TRBJ2-7, with D unclear. The V end was cut by 1 base, the J end by 0 bases, with 11 bases between. The germline CDR1 and CDR2 sequences are SGHDT and YYEEEE. This CDR3 is 15 amino acids long. CDR3 sequence reads: CASSLPLSNSYEQYF. CDR3 bases: TGTGCCAGCAGCTTGCCCCTCAGCAACTCCTACGAGCAGTACTTC.

This chain uses TRBV20-1 with TRBJ2-1, with unresolved D. The CDR3 covers 12 residues. V gave up 6 bases and J gave up 3 bases, with 9 bases separating them. The V gene's germline CDR1 is DFQATT and CDR2 SNEGSKA (reference sequence). The CDR3 region has the DNA TGCAGTGCCCAGAACCACTACAATGAGCAGTTCTTC. It encodes CSAQNHYNEQFF.

This clonotype came up many times. The chain recombines TRBV20-1 with TRBJ2-7, with D maybe TRBD2 (6 bases). Deletions cut 1 base from V and 2 bases from J, with 9 bases between. Germline CDR1 DFQATT, CDR2 SNEGSKA (reference sequence). This CDR3 region has 13 residues. CDR3 DNA: TGCAGTGCTAGAGGTTCGGGGGCCTACGAGCAGTACTTC. Encoded protein: CSARGSGAYEQYF.

This chain joins TRBV6-1 and TRBJ2-3; 8 bases map to TRBD1. V shed 7 bases, J shed 5 bases, and the junction held 5 bases outside the gene matches. CDR3 length: 13 amino acids. Germline loops: CDR1 MNHNS, CDR2 SASEGT. CDR3 region: CASTRGQRDTQYF. The CDR3 nucleotides are TGTGCCAGCACCAGGGGGCAGCGAGATACGCAGTATTTT.

J is TRBJ2-5 and V is TRBV7-6, with D unresolved. Trimming pared 4 bases from V and 0 bases from J, leaving 6 bases between. This CDR3 has 13 amino acids. Germline CDR1 is SGHVS and CDR2 is FNYEAQ. The CDR3 region is CASSSLYQETQYF. DNA for the CDR3: TGTGCCAGCAGCTCACTGTACCAAGAGACCCAGTACTTC.

Regarding this clonotype: A read error may produce the germline difference seen at one junction end. J is TRBJ2-7 and V is TRBV19; the D is unclear. The CDR3 has 14 residues. Germline CDR1 reads LNHDA; CDR2 reads SQIVND (reference sequence). CDR3 loop: CASSPDSATGEQYF. In DNA form, the CDR3 reads TGCGCCAGCAGCCCCGACTCGGCCACCGGAGAGCAGTACTTC. The variable domain in full, completed from reference TRBV19 and TRBJ2-7, reads DGGITQSPKYLFRKEGQNVTLSCEQNLNHDAMYWYRQDPGQGLRLIYYSQIVNDFQKGDIAEGYSVSREKKESFPLTVTSAQKNPTAFYLCASSPDSATGEQYFGPGTRLTVT.

On this clonotype itself: A read error may explain this, as a much larger clone is one base away. This sequence joins TRBV4-1 and TRBJ1-6; maybe TRBD1 (6 bases). CDR1 and CDR2 from the germline V gene are MGHRA and YSYEKL. Trimming cost V 4 bases and J 9 bases, with 19 bases left between them. The CDR3 contains 16 residues. CDR3 DNA sequence: TGCGCCAGCAGCCGAGATACGGGTTACAGGGCTTCACCCCTCCACTTT. Amino acid sequence: CASSRDTGYRASPLHF.